This is a list of T cell receptor beta chains from one sample in a study of blood T cells in healthy people across ages. TCRdb re-analysed the 5' RACE reads in MiXCR, keeping a single row per CDR3 protein. Of roughly 700,000 distinct CDR3 sequences listed, more than 40% are singletons. The material sequenced was blood. The receptors derive from an older woman in good health. Both conserved end residues are part of each CDR3. A D gene is named only where the DNA matches it firmly. Expanded clones get a size class; other rows say once, few or many, or leave the size out.

CDR3,DNA,size,D,J,V
CASSRSGTRKEQFF,TGTGCCAGCTCACGTTCCGGGACTAGAAAAGAGCAGTTCTTC,few,TRBD2,TRBJ2-1,TRBV18
CSASGLDTQYF,TGCAGTGCTAGCGGGTTGGATACGCAGTATTTT,-,-,TRBJ2-3,TRBV20-1
CASSRDLYNEQFF,TGTGCCAGCAGCCGGGACTTATACAATGAGCAGTTCTTC,-,-,TRBJ2-1,TRBV10-3
CASSLALESEQYF,TGTGCCAGCAGCTTAGCCTTGGAAAGTGAGCAGTACTTC,-,-,TRBJ2-7,TRBV11-2
CSVQTRMNTEAFF,TGCAGCGTACAAACTAGGATGAACACTGAAGCTTTCTTT,-,-,TRBJ1-1,TRBV29-1
CAIVGPSGTQTPHEQYF,TGTGCCATCGTGGGGCCTAGCGGGACCCAGACGCCCCACGAGCAGTACTTC,-,TRBD2,TRBJ2-7,TRBV10-3
CASSRRRIDGIQYF,TGTGCCAGCAGCAGGCGCAGGATCGACGGCATTCAGTACTTC,-,-,TRBJ2-4,TRBV11-2
CSVGQGYDNEQFF,TGCAGCGTTGGACAGGGATACGACAATGAGCAGTTCTTC,few,TRBD1,TRBJ2-1,TRBV29-1
CASSVDRDRAYEQYF,TGTGCCAGCAGCGTAGACCGGGACAGGGCGTACGAGCAGTACTTC,-,TRBD1,TRBJ2-7,TRBV9
CASRKSRGSGTGELFF,TGTGCCAGCAGAAAGTCCCGCGGGAGCGGAACCGGGGAGCTGTTTTTT,few,TRBD2,TRBJ2-2,TRBV6-2/TRBV6-3
CASSPLPTYNEQFF,TGTGCCAGCAGTCCCCTTCCGACCTACAATGAGCAGTTCTTC,few,-,TRBJ2-1,TRBV27
CAWNREHPEQYF,TGTGCCTGGAATAGGGAACACCCCGAGCAGTACTTC,many,-,TRBJ2-7,TRBV30
CASSLRQGETQYF,TGTGCCAGCAGCTTACGTCAGGGAGAGACCCAGTACTTC,few,-,TRBJ2-5,TRBV7-2
CASSDEGFYEQYF,TGTGCCAGCAGTGACGAGGGGTTCTACGAGCAGTACTTC,few,-,TRBJ2-7,TRBV27
CASSTGQGAHLFF,TGTGCCAGCAGTACAGGACAGGGGGCGCATCTGTTCTTC,-,TRBD1,TRBJ2-1,TRBV6-5
CASSSTSGRALSEQYF,TGTGCCAGCAGCTCGACTAGCGGGAGGGCTTTGAGCGAGCAGTACTTC,-,TRBD2,TRBJ2-7,TRBV7-9
CASSSPGAGGETQYF,TGTGCCAGCAGTTCACCCGGGGCCGGAGGTGAGACCCAGTACTTC,-,-,TRBJ2-5,TRBV28
CAISVEEGAPGETQYF,TGTGCCATCAGTGTTGAAGAGGGGGCGCCCGGGGAGACCCAGTACTTC,-,TRBD1,TRBJ2-5,TRBV10-3
CAWSPKVGGGSEQYF,TGTGCCTGGAGCCCCAAGGTAGGGGGAGGGAGCGAGCAGTACTTC,once,-,TRBJ2-7,TRBV30
CAISQTGAYGYTF,TGTGCCATCAGTCAGACCGGGGCCTATGGCTACACCTTC,-,-,TRBJ1-2,TRBV10-3
CASRRASGIRSEQYF,TGTGCCTCCAGGAGAGCTAGCGGGATTAGGAGTGAGCAGTACTTC,-,TRBD2,TRBJ2-5,TRBV7-2
CASRRDFNEKLFF,TGCGCCAGCAGACGGGATTTTAATGAAAAACTGTTTTTT,-,-,TRBJ1-4,TRBV5-1
CSVEDSTGVREKLFF,TGCAGCGTTGAAGATTCAACAGGGGTGAGAGAAAAACTGTTTTTT,-,TRBD1,TRBJ1-4,TRBV29-1
CASSQVPYSSYNEQFF,TGTGCCAGCAGCCAAGTTCCCTACAGCTCCTACAATGAGCAGTTCTTC,-,-,TRBJ2-1,TRBV14
CASSAGVNNEQFF,TGTGCCAGCTCAGCGGGGGTGAATAATGAGCAGTTCTTC,-,TRBD2,TRBJ2-1,TRBV6-4
CASTQLAGVDTQYF,TGTGCCAGCACCCAACTAGCGGGAGTGGATACGCAGTATTTT,few,TRBD2,TRBJ2-3,TRBV6-4
CASRLARPSSYEQYF,TGTGCCAGCAGACTGGCCCGGCCGAGCTCCTACGAGCAGTACTTC,-,-,TRBJ2-7,TRBV28
CASSQGGPSGSRNEQFF,TGCGCCAGCAGCCAAGGGGGACCTAGCGGGAGTAGGAATGAGCAGTTCTTC,-,TRBD2,TRBJ2-1,TRBV4-3
CSARDRRRGSGEQYF,TGCAGTGCTAGAGATCGCCGACGTGGGTCGGGGGAGCAGTACTTC,-,-,TRBJ2-7,TRBV20-1
CASSPPGQGDAPLHF,TGTGCCAGCTCACCCCCGGGACAGGGGGACGCACCCCTCCACTTT,few,TRBD1,TRBJ1-6,TRBV18
CSAKRTGIRKETQYF,TGCAGTGCTAAGCGGACAGGGATCAGGAAAGAGACCCAGTACTTC,few,TRBD1,TRBJ2-5,TRBV20-1
CASSLEASNNEQFF,TGTGCCAGCAGCTTAGAGGCTAGCAACAATGAGCAGTTCTTC,many,-,TRBJ2-1,TRBV7-7
CASSDSLMNTEAFF,TGCGCCAGCAGCGACAGCCTGATGAACACTGAAGCTTTCTTT,many,-,TRBJ1-1,TRBV5-1
CASSSSSGGGADTQYF,TGTGCCAGCAGCTCCTCTAGCGGAGGGGGAGCAGATACGCAGTATTTT,-,-,TRBJ2-3,TRBV7-2
CASSEKATRQETQYF,TGTGCCAGCAGTGAAAAGGCCACTAGACAAGAGACCCAGTACTTC,-,-,TRBJ2-5,TRBV2
CASSLTPSSPLHF,TGTGCCAGCAGCTTAACCCCATCCTCACCCCTCCACTTT,few,-,TRBJ1-6,TRBV11-1
CATSRRLAQLHGELFF,TGTGCCACCAGCAGGAGACTAGCCCAACTTCACGGGGAGCTGTTTTTT,-,TRBD2,TRBJ2-2,TRBV15
CASSLGLAGAYNEQFF,TGTGCCAGCAGCTTAGGCCTAGCGGGTGCCTACAATGAGCAGTTCTTC,few,TRBD2,TRBJ2-1,TRBV7-9
CASSVDQPGGDTQYF,TGTGCCAGCAGCGTAGACCAGCCGGGGGGAGATACGCAGTATTTT,-,TRBD2,TRBJ2-3,TRBV9
CAISEGGDFSRAFF,TGTGCCATCAGTGAGGGGGGCGACTTCAGTCGAGCTTTCTTT,few,-,TRBJ1-1,TRBV10-3
CASSEDPEHYEQYF,TGTGCCAGCAGCGAGGACCCTGAGCACTACGAGCAGTACTTC,few,-,TRBJ2-7,TRBV7-2